Listed below are T cell receptor beta chains from one sample, sequenced in a study of blood T cell repertoires in COVID-19. Libraries were prepared by immunoSEQ multiplex PCR; TCRdb keeps only in-frame clonotypes and omits some of them. The sample holds about 200,000 clones, approximately 84% seen once. Sequencing was carried out using peripheral blood. These receptors came from a woman aged 45-60 years with active or convalescent COVID-19. Both conserved end residues are part of each CDR3. A D gene is named only where the DNA matches it firmly. The listing skips clone size in some rows; elsewhere it reads once, few, many or a size class.

TRBV2,TRBD2,NA,TRBJ2-3,TGTGCCAGCAGTCCGGGACTAGCGGGAGGGGCAGATACGCAGTATTTT,CASSPGLAGGADTQYF
TRBV15,NA,NA,TRBJ1-6,TGTGCCACCAGCAGAGAACCGTTCTCCGGGATCTCGAATTCACCCCTCCACTTT,CATSREPFSGISNSPLHF
TRBV29-1,TRBD1,NA,TRBJ1-1,TGCAGCGTCGACAGGGGGAACACTGAAGCTTTCTTT,CSVDRGNTEAFF
TRBV5-1,TRBD1,NA,TRBJ2-5,TGCGCCAGCTTTGGGACAGGGCCTGGAGAGACCCAGTACTTC,CASFGTGPGETQYF
TRBV5-1,TRBD1,NA,TRBJ2-1,TGCGCCAGCAGCCTGGGACAGGGGGGAAATGAGCAGTTCTTC,CASSLGQGGNEQFF
TRBV7-9,TRBD2,NA,TRBJ2-7,TGTGCCAGCAGCTTAGTAGGGACTAGCGGGATTTACGAGCAGTACTTC,CASSLVGTSGIYEQYF
TRBV28,NA,NA,TRBJ2-1,TGTGCCAGCAGTTTAGGCCTCTTACCGTATGGTGAGCAGTTCTTC,CASSLGLLPYGEQFF
TRBV28,NA,NA,TRBJ1-2,TGTGCCAGCAGGACATTCATAGGCTACACCTTC,CASRTFIGYTF
TRBV2,NA,NA,TRBJ2-7,TGTGCCAGCACCCGACTTGAGCAGTACTTC,CASTRLEQYF
TRBV3-1/TRBV3-2,NA,once,TRBJ2-7,TGTGCCAGCAGCCAAGGGTGGGGCGCCTCCGAGCAGTACTTC,CASSQGWGASEQYF
TRBV24-1,NA,NA,TRBJ1-2,TGTGCCACCAGTGATCCCACAGGGAACTATGGCTACACCTTC,CATSDPTGNYGYTF
TRBV27,TRBD2,few,TRBJ2-3,TGTGCCAGCAAGTTCCGAGCGGGACCGAACACAGATACGCAGTATTTT,CASKFRAGPNTDTQYF
TRBV13,TRBD1,once,TRBJ1-3,TGTGCCAGCAGCCTGTCAGGGGGCGGTTTTGGAAACACCATATATTTT,CASSLSGGGFGNTIYF
TRBV28,TRBD1,NA,TRBJ1-1,TGTGCCAGCAGTTCGGGACAGGGGGTGGCTGAAGCTTTCTTT,CASSSGQGVAEAFF
TRBV4-1,NA,once,TRBJ1-6,TGCGCCAGCAGCCAGGACGCAGGGGTAAATTCACCCCTCCACTTT,CASSQDAGVNSPLHF
TRBV3-1/TRBV3-2,NA,NA,TRBJ1-6,TGTGCCAGCAGCCGGCCTGGTTCACCCCTCCACTTT,CASSRPGSPLHF
TRBV5-5,TRBD1,NA,TRBJ2-7,TGTGCCAGCGGGCGAAACAGGGGCTCCTACGAGCAGTACTTC,CASGRNRGSYEQYF
TRBV27,NA,NA,TRBJ1-1,TGTGCCAGCAGTTTATCGAGAGGGACATCTGAAGCTTTCTTT,CASSLSRGTSEAFF
TRBV6-5,NA,NA,TRBJ1-1,TGTGCCAGCAGACCGACAGCCATGAACACTGAAGCTTTCTTT,CASRPTAMNTEAFF
TRBV4-2,NA,NA,TRBJ1-2,TGTGCCAGCAGCCCTATTAGACAGGATAACTATGGCTACACCTTC,CASSPIRQDNYGYTF
TRBV6-5,TRBD1,NA,TRBJ1-2,TGTGCCAGCAAGAGGGGACAGGGCTTATCTTATGGCTACACCTTC,CASKRGQGLSYGYTF
TRBV18,NA,NA,TRBJ2-7,TGTGCCAGCTCACCAGGAGCAGGGCCAAACTACGAGCAGTACTTC,CASSPGAGPNYEQYF
TRBV7-3,NA,NA,TRBJ2-1,TGTGCCAGCAGCTTGGACACTTACAATGAGCAGTTCTTC,CASSLDTYNEQFF
TRBV5-1,NA,NA,TRBJ1-1,TGCGCCAGCAGCCGGGAGTTGAACACTGAAGCTTTCTTT,CASSRELNTEAFF
TRBV5-6,TRBD1,NA,TRBJ1-1,TGTGCCAGCAGCTTGGTTGACAGGGGGAACACTGAAGCTTTCTTT,CASSLVDRGNTEAFF
TRBV3-1/TRBV3-2,NA,NA,TRBJ2-3,TGTGCCAGCAGCCTAGGACTGCTCAGCACAGATACGCAGTATTTT,CASSLGLLSTDTQYF
TRBV7-3,NA,NA,TRBJ2-1,TGTGCCAGCAGCCTAGGACGGGGTGGAGGTTCCTACAATGAGCAGTTCTTC,CASSLGRGGGSYNEQFF
TRBV5-1,TRBD2,once,TRBJ2-7,TGCGCCAGCAGCTTGGGAGGGCGGAATATAGCGGGAGACAACGAGCAGTACTTC,CASSLGGRNIAGDNEQYF
TRBV6-6,TRBD1,NA,TRBJ2-1,TGTGCCAGCAGTCCCTCCGGGGGACAGGGTTACAATGAGCAGTTCTTC,CASSPSGGQGYNEQFF
TRBV5-1,NA,NA,TRBJ2-3,TGCGCCAGCAGCCCTAACGGGGGGCTGGCAGATACGCAGTATTTT,CASSPNGGLADTQYF
TRBV6-5,NA,NA,TRBJ1-1,TGTGCCAGCAGTTACTCAGGGGTGGGGCGAGCTTTCTTT,CASSYSGVGRAFF
TRBV6-1,NA,NA,TRBJ1-6,TGTGCCAGCAGTGAAGGAGGTCCCTTGGCCGGGTATAATTCACCCCTCCACTTT,CASSEGGPLAGYNSPLHF
TRBV5-1,TRBD1,NA,TRBJ2-1,TGCGCCAGCAGCCTCTCGGGGACAGGGTACAATGAGCAGTTCTTC,CASSLSGTGYNEQFF
TRBV6-5,NA,NA,TRBJ1-3,TGTGCCAGCGGGGGGATCCAAGGTGGAAACACCATATATTTT,CASGGIQGGNTIYF
TRBV9,NA,once,TRBJ2-5,TGTGCCAGCAGCGTAGGGGGAGAGGTGACCCAGTACTTC,CASSVGGEVTQYF
TRBV6-5,NA,NA,TRBJ2-2,TGTGCCAGCAGTTACTCGGTCGGGGAGAACACCGGGGAGCTGTTTTTT,CASSYSVGENTGELFF
TRBV7-2,NA,NA,TRBJ1-1,TGTGCCAGCAGCTTAGATGGCTCGATGAACACTGAAGCTTTCTTT,CASSLDGSMNTEAFF
TRBV19,TRBD1,NA,TRBJ1-2,TGTGCCAGTAGGACAGGGCGGGGTGGCTACACCTTC,CASRTGRGGYTF
TRBV18,NA,NA,TRBJ2-7,TGTGCCAGCTCACCAGGACAGACCTACGAGCAGTACTTC,CASSPGQTYEQYF
TRBV6-6,NA,NA,TRBJ1-1,TGTGCCAGCAGTTACGACAGCGGGAGGGCTGAAGCTTTCTTT,CASSYDSGRAEAFF
TRBV7-3,NA,once,TRBJ1-5,TGTGCCAGCAGCTTATCCAGGGATCAGCCCCAGCATTTT,CASSLSRDQPQHF
TRBV5-4,NA,many,TRBJ1-1,TGTGCCAGCAGCTTGGCCTGGGGGGGCTCGGGCACTGAAGCTTTCTTT,CASSLAWGGSGTEAFF
TRBV9,TRBD1,NA,TRBJ1-3,TGTGCCAGCAGCGCAGGACAGGCTACCCCGTTCTCTGGAAACACCATATATTTT,CASSAGQATPFSGNTIYF
TRBV6-5,TRBD1,NA,TRBJ2-3,TGTGCCAGCAGTTACTCGGGGACAGTCGGCACAGATACGCAGTATTTT,CASSYSGTVGTDTQYF
TRBV9,NA,NA,TRBJ1-3,TGTGCCAGCAGCGTACGCCAGGGCCTCTCTGGAAACACCATATATTTT,CASSVRQGLSGNTIYF
TRBV5-1,NA,NA,TRBJ2-1,TGCGCCAGCAGCTACGGCGGGGCAAGCTCCTACAATGAGCAGTTCTTC,CASSYGGASSYNEQFF
TRBV7-2,TRBD1,NA,TRBJ2-7,TGTGCCAGCAGCTACTCCCGAAGGGACAGCTACTACGAGCAGTACTTC,CASSYSRRDSYYEQYF
TRBV4-1,TRBD2,NA,TRBJ2-7,TGCGCCAGCAGCCACCTAGCGGGAAACGGGGAGCAGTACTTC,CASSHLAGNGEQYF
TRBV7-2,TRBD2,NA,TRBJ2-2,TGTGCCAGCAGCCCCGGACTAGCGGGGGGTAGAGGGGAGCTGTTTTTT,CASSPGLAGGRGELFF
TRBV28,TRBD1,NA,TRBJ1-5,TGTGCCAGCAGCTCCAGGGGGAGAGTCAATCAGCCCCAGCATTTT,CASSSRGRVNQPQHF